This entry lists 28 T cell receptor beta chains sequenced from one sample in a study of cytomegalovirus exposure and HLA in healthy donors (TCRdb year 2017). Libraries were built with the immunoSEQ multiplex PCR assay. For the multiplex PCR, a mixture combining 60 forward primers for TCR Vbeta segments and 13 reverse primers for TCR Jbeta segments was used. TCRdb took over this immuneACCESS table, retaining in-frame rearrangements with V and J assigned. Such tables are incomplete; in checked studies, under half of the missing clones stem from an unresolved V gene, and the remainder is unexplained. The sample profile shows 100,000 to 150,000 clones; roughly four fifths of them were found once. The top ten hold 1% to 1.5% of the sample. Sequencing was done on a sample of PBMCs. All receptors come from a girl aged 2 to 10 in good health and CMV-seronegative.

The gene calls are TRBV6-6 and TRBJ2-3, with 7 bases matching TRBD1. Germline CDR1 is MNHNY and CDR2 is SVGAGI (reference sequence). The CDR3 is made up of 15 amino acids. J was trimmed by 2 bases and V by 5 bases; bases with no gene match: 7. The CDR3 spells CASSPRQGSTDTQYF. The CDR3 DNA reads TGTGCCAGCAGTCCACGACAGGGCTCCACAGATACGCAGTATTTT.

This clone was seen a single time. This chain uses TRBV25-1 with TRBJ2-1, with 9 bases aligning to TRBD2. This CDR3 spans 16 amino acids. J lost 6 bases, V lost 4 bases, and 10 bases had no gene match. Germline CDR1 is MGHDK and CDR2 is SYGVNS. The CDR3: CASSGSSGSSGNEQFF. CDR3 coding DNA: TGTGCCAGCAGTGGCAGTAGCGGGAGTTCAGGCAATGAGCAGTTCTTC.

The chain links TRBV9 to TRBJ1-1; tentatively, D is TRBD1 (6 bases). V was shortened by 3 bases and J by 0 bases, with 9 bases between the two germline ends. Looked up from germline, CDR1 is SGDLS and CDR2 is YYNGEE. The CDR3 is 14 amino acids. The DNA of the CDR3 is TGTGCCAGCAGCGCACAGGGAGTGAACACTGAAGCTTTCTTT. Translating gives CASSAQGVNTEAFF. Full variable domain (rest looked up from reference TRBV9 and TRBJ1-1): DSGVTQTPKHLITATGQRVTLRCSPRSGDLSVYWYQQSLDQGLQFLIQYYNGEERAKGNILERFSAQQFPDLHSELNLSSLELGDSALYFCASSAQGVNTEAFFGQGTRLTVV.

The chain is built from TRBV30 and TRBJ2-7, with D perhaps matching TRBD2 (5 bases). In germline, CDR1 is GTSNPN, CDR2 SVGIG (reference sequence). Trimming pared 3 bases from V and 2 bases from J, leaving 11 bases between. The CDR3 sequence is 13 residues long. The CDR3 spells CAWRTGFPYEQYF. In DNA, the CDR3 is TGTGCCTGGAGGACGGGGTTTCCCTACGAGCAGTACTTC.

The table lists this clone with a few counts. The chain uses TRBV5-6 and TRBJ2-1; TRBD2 matches 13 bases. The trim removed 5 bases at V and 5 bases at J, leaving 10 bases unmatched. Germline CDR1 is SGHDT and CDR2 is YYEEEE. This CDR3 region has 17 residues. In nucleotides, the CDR3 is TGTGCCAGCAGACTAGCGGGAGGGCCAGGCAACAACAATGAGCAGTTCTTC. Encoded protein: CASRLAGGPGNNNEQFF.

The chain joins TRBV7-2 to TRBJ2-7; a possible D gene is TRBD2 (5 bases). The CDR3 consists of 14 residues. The germline V gene encodes CDR1 SGHTA and CDR2 FQGNSA. V lost 7 bases and J lost 3, with 16 bases in between. CDR3 in amino acids: CASTPRSGDYEQYF. CDR3 nucleotides: TGTGCCAGCACCCCAAGGTCCGGGGACTACGAGCAGTACTTC.

V is TRBV27 and J is TRBJ1-5; 9 nucleotides line up with TRBD1. J was trimmed by 2 bases and V by 2 bases; bases with no gene match: 1. Germline V gene sequence: CDR1 MNHEY, CDR2 SMNVEV (reference sequence). The CDR3 has 15 residues. The chain's CDR3 is CASSLGDRGNQPQHF. The CDR3 DNA is TGTGCCAGCAGTTTAGGGGACAGGGGCAATCAGCCCCAGCATTTT.

The chain employs TRBV5-5 and TRBJ2-1, with TRBD1 identical over 7 bases. Looked up from germline, CDR1 is SGHKS and CDR2 is YYEKEE (reference sequence). V gave up 9 bases and J gave up 3 bases; unmatched junction bases: 15. The CDR3 is 16 residues long. The CDR3 sequence is CATSGYGTDIYNEQFF. CDR3 DNA sequence: TGTGCCACCAGTGGTTACGGGACAGATATCTACAATGAGCAGTTCTTC.

The chain carries TRBV6-5 and TRBJ1-1; D is unclear. The V gene's germline CDR1 is MNHEY and CDR2 SVGAGI. The V and J ends lost 6 bases and 4 bases respectively, with 12 bases between them. The CDR3 has 13 residues. CDR3 region: CASRRTTVTEAFF. For the CDR3, the DNA is TGTGCCAGCAGGAGGACTACAGTCACTGAAGCTTTCTTT.

V and J are TRBV27 and TRBJ1-1, with a weak D call TRBD1 (5 bases). CDR1 is MNHEY and CDR2 is SMNVEV in the germline V gene (reference sequence). With 1 base removed from V and 1 base from J, the gap between germline ends came to 10 bases. This CDR3 is built from 15 residues. The CDR3: CASSLWGDPNTEAFF. CDR3 bases: TGTGCCAGCAGTTTATGGGGCGACCCGAACACTGAAGCTTTCTTT.

This chain links TRBV5-1 with TRBJ2-1, with 8 bases fitting TRBD1. J was trimmed by 6 bases and V by 5 bases; bases with no gene match: 4. The CDR3 contains 13 residues. CDR1 and CDR2 from the germline V gene are SGHRS and YFSETQ. CDR3 protein: CASRFTGGNEQFF. The CDR3 DNA reads TGCGCCAGCAGATTTACAGGGGGCAATGAGCAGTTCTTC.

This chain connects TRBV5-4 to TRBJ2-7; D unresolved. Trimming took 2 bases from V and 0 from J, leaving 6 bases between them. The germline V gene has CDR1 SGHNT and CDR2 YYREEE (reference sequence). There are 13 residues in the CDR3. The CDR3 loop reads CASSFGSSYEQYF. The CDR3 bases are TGTGCCAGCAGCTTTGGCAGCTCCTACGAGCAGTACTTC.

V and J are TRBV5-5 and TRBJ1-2; perhaps TRBD1 as D (5 bases). V was clipped by 0 bases and J by 4 bases, with 19 bases between them. The germline CDR1 and CDR2 sequences are SGHKS and YYEKEE (reference sequence). The CDR3 length is 17 residues. CDR3: CASSLGSLGALAYGYTF. In nucleotides, the CDR3 is TGTGCCAGCAGCTTGGGCTCGTTAGGGGCCCTCGCCTATGGCTACACCTTC.

This rearrangement joins TRBV7-9 to TRBJ1-6, with 10 nucleotides matching TRBD1. Germline V gives CDR1 SEHNR, CDR2 FQNEAQ (reference sequence). The V and J ends lost 5 bases and 6 bases, in that order; junction bases with no gene match: 1. This CDR3 contains 14 residues. The CDR3 sequence: CASSGQGVNSPLHF. The CDR3 region has the DNA TGTGCCAGCAGCGGACAGGGGGTTAATTCACCCCTCCACTTT. The full variable domain, in which reference TRBV7-9 and TRBJ1-6 provide the parts outside the CDR3, is DTGVSQNPRHKITKRGQNVTFRCDPISEHNRLYWYRQTLGQGPEFLTYFQNEAQLEKSRLLSDRFSAERPKGSFSTLEIQRTEQGDSAMYLCASSGQGVNSPLHFGNGTRLTVT.

This clone was counted only a few times. The chain joins TRBV10-1 to TRBJ2-7; 9 bases align to TRBD2. V lost 2 bases and J lost 3; bases outside the gene matches: 2. The CDR3 sequence is 14 residues long. Germline CDR1 reads WNHNN; CDR2 reads SYGVQD (reference sequence). CDR3 DNA sequence: TGCGCCAGCAGTGAGACTAGCGGGCGCTACGAGCAGTACTTC. The encoded protein is CASSETSGRYEQYF.

The CDR3 nucleotides are TGTGCCTGGAGTGCCCAGGGGTACCAAGAGACCCAGTACTTC. It translates to CAWSAQGYQETQYF. The rearrangement links TRBV30 to TRBJ2-5; tentatively, D is TRBD1 (6 bases). This CDR3 comprises 14 residues. Trimming shortened V by 1 base and J by 0 bases, and 9 bases separated the two germline ends. Germline CDR1 is GTSNPN and CDR2 is SVGIG (reference sequence). Full variable domain (rest looked up from reference TRBV30 and TRBJ2-5): SQTIHQWPATLVQPVGSPLSLECTVEGTSNPNLYWYRQAAGRGLQLLFYSVGIGQISSEVPQNLSASRPQDRQFILSSKKLLLSDSGFYLCAWSAQGYQETQYFGPGTRLLVL.

The CDR3 sequence is CAWSKELAGLNEQFF. CDR3 DNA: TGTGCCTGGAGTAAGGAACTAGCGGGACTCAATGAGCAGTTCTTC. The V and J genes are TRBV30 and TRBJ2-1; TRBD2 agrees at 10 bases. CDR3 length: 15 amino acids. Per germline, CDR1 GTSNPN and CDR2 SVGIG (reference sequence). J lost 6 bases, V lost 2 bases, and 7 bases had no gene match.

This clone was seen once. The chain has TRBV6-6 and TRBJ2-1; maybe TRBD2 (5 bases). In germline, CDR1 is MNHNY, CDR2 SVGAGI (reference sequence). The CDR3 runs to 14 residues. Trimming removed 2 bases from V and 4 bases from J, with 9 bases in between. The CDR3 nucleotides read TGTGCCAGCAGTTACGTGAGGACTTACAATGAGCAGTTCTTC. Residues: CASSYVRTYNEQFF.

The chain uses TRBV19 and TRBJ2-1; TRBD1 is a possible D gene (6 bases). Trimming pared 2 bases from V and 10 bases from J, leaving 18 bases between. CDR3 length: 15 residues. Germline-derived CDR1 and CDR2 are LNHDA and SQIVND (reference sequence). This CDR3 is CASSIQGHIIGEQFF. DNA for the CDR3: TGTGCCAGTAGTATACAGGGACACATTATCGGGGAGCAGTTCTTC.

The genes are TRBV5-6 and TRBJ1-1, with D possibly matching TRBD1 (5 bases). From germline, CDR1 is SGHDT and CDR2 YYEEEE. Trimming pared 1 base from V and 4 bases from J, leaving 14 bases between. The CDR3 contains 15 residues. The CDR3 sequence is CASSLNPGMSTEAFF. The CDR3 DNA is TGTGCCAGCAGCTTGAACCCAGGGATGAGCACTGAAGCTTTCTTT. Together with reference TRBV5-6 and TRBJ1-1, the CDR3 gives the full variable domain: DAGVTQSPTHLIKTRGQQVTLRCSPKSGHDTVSWYQQALGQGPQFIFQYYEEEERQRGNFPDRFSGHQFPNYSSELNVNALLLGDSALYLCASSLNPGMSTEAFFGQGTRLTVV.

The V call is TRBV25-1, the J call TRBJ1-2; TRBD1 aligns across 9 bases. The CDR3 sequence is 18 residues long. In germline, CDR1 is MGHDK, CDR2 SYGVNS. With V trimmed by 4 bases and J by 0 bases, 12 bases remained unmatched. Here the CDR3 DNA reads TGTGCCAGCAGTGGGGCCGGGACAGGGAGGGGAGCTAACTATGGCTACACCTTC. Protein: CASSGAGTGRGANYGYTF.

The chain links TRBV27 to TRBJ2-1; the D gene is possibly TRBD2 (6 bases). Germline CDR1 MNHEY, CDR2 SMNVEV (reference sequence). The CDR3 length is 12 residues. V was shortened by 6 bases and J by 14 bases, with 17 bases between the two germline ends. The CDR3: CASSYTGTREFF. CDR3 coding DNA: TGTGCCAGCAGCTATACCGGGACTCGCGAGTTCTTC.

The chain joins TRBV18 to TRBJ2-1; TRBD2 agrees at 10 bases. This CDR3 is 15 amino acids long. Trimming cost V 6 bases and J 7 bases; bases outside gene matches: 9. The germline gives CDR1 KGHSH, CDR2 LQKENI. This CDR3 reads CASSLQRGGLNEQFF. In DNA form, the CDR3 reads TGTGCCAGCTCGCTACAGCGGGGGGGCCTGAATGAGCAGTTCTTC.

The V call is TRBV7-8, the J call TRBJ2-7; 13 nucleotides line up with TRBD2. The CDR3 length is 17 residues. Trimming removed 5 bases from V and 2 bases from J; junction bases left unmatched: 9. The germline CDR1 and CDR2 sequences are SGHVS and FQNEAQ. The CDR3 DNA sequence: TGTGCCAGCAGCCTGAGGACTAGCGGGGGTTCTGCCTACGAGCAGTACTTC. The encoded protein is CASSLRTSGGSAYEQYF.

This clone was detected once. This chain links TRBV28 with TRBJ2-7; 7 nucleotides match TRBD1. The V gene's germline CDR1 is MDHEN and CDR2 SYDVKM. Trimming cost V 3 bases and J 3 bases; bases outside gene matches: 5. This CDR3 has 14 residues. CDR3: CASSFVRGIYEQYF. The DNA of the CDR3 is TGTGCCAGCAGTTTCGTCAGGGGGATCTACGAGCAGTACTTC.

The chain carries TRBV10-3 and TRBJ2-5, with 9 bases that match TRBD1. The DNA matches TRBJ2-7 better at its end, which makes the J call doubtful. Germline V CDR1 and CDR2: ENHRY, SYGVKD. The CDR3 sequence is 15 residues long. The CDR3 protein is CAISESTGGFYEQYF. CDR3 sequence (DNA): TGTGCCATCAGTGAGTCCACAGGGGGCTTCTACGAGCAGTACTTC.

This chain joins TRBV7-2 and TRBJ2-3, with TRBD2 matching 8 bases. This CDR3 comprises 18 residues. Germline loops: CDR1 SGHTA, CDR2 FQGNSA. After removal of 5 bases from V and 1 base from J, the junction contained 14 bases not matched to a gene. In DNA form, the CDR3 reads TGTGCCAGCAGCCCCCAATGGACCGGGGGGGCTGGCACAGATACGCAGTATTTT. Encoded protein: CASSPQWTGGAGTDTQYF.

The J gene is TRBJ2-7, the V gene TRBV30; 7 positions match TRBD2. Per the germline V gene, CDR1 is GTSNPN and CDR2 is SVGIG (reference sequence). This CDR3 is built from 17 residues. V shed 0 bases, J shed 2 bases, and the junction held 13 bases outside the gene matches. The CDR3 coding sequence is TGTGCCTGGAGTGTACCTCTCGGGGGGAGTAGGACCTACGAGCAGTACTTC. Protein sequence: CAWSVPLGGSRTYEQYF. Full variable domain (missing parts from reference TRBV30 and TRBJ2-7): SQTIHQWPATLVQPVGSPLSLECTVEGTSNPNLYWYRQAAGRGLQLLFYSVGIGQISSEVPQNLSASRPQDRQFILSSKKLLLSDSGFYLCAWSVPLGGSRTYEQYFGPGTRLTVT.